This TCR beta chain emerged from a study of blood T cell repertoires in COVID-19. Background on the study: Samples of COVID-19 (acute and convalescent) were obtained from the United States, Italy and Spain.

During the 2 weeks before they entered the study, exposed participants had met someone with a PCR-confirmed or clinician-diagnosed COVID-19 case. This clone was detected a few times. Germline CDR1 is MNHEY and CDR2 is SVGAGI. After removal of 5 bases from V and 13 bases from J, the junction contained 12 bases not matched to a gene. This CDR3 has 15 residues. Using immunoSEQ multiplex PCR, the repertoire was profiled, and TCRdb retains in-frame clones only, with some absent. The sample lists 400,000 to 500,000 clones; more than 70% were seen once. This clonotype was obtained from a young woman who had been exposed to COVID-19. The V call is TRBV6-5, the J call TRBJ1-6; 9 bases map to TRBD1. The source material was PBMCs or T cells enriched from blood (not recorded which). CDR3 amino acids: CASSQEETGGHPLHF. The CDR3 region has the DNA TGTGCCAGCAGTCAGGAAGAGACAGGGGGACACCCCCTCCACTTT.